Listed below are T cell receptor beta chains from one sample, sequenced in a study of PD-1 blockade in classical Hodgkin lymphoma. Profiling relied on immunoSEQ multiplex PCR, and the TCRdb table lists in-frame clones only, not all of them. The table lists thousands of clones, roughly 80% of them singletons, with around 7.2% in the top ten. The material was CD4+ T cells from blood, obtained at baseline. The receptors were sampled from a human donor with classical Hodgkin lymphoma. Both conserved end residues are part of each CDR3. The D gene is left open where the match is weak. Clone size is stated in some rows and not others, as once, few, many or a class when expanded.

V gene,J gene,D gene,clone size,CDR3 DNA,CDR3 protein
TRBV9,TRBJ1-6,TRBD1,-,TGTGCCAGCAGCGTAGAGGACAGGGTGACTAGTTCACCCCTCCACTTT,CASSVEDRVTSSPLHF
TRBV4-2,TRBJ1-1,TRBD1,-,TGTGCCAGCAGCCAAGAAGGGACAGGGGGCCGCGAGGCTTTCTTT,CASSQEGTGGREAFF
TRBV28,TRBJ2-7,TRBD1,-,TGTGCCAGCAGTTTGCCGGGGGACAGGGTTTCCTACGAGCAGTACTTC,CASSLPGDRVSYEQYF
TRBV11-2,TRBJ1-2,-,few,TGTGCCAGCAGCGAGAACAGGGACTATGGCTACACCTTC,CASSENRDYGYTF
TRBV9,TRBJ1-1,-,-,TGTGCCAGCAGCGTAGAAGCAGCTTTCTTT,CASSVEAAFF
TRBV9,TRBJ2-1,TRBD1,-,TGTGCCAGCAGCGCTGGGGACAGTCGGCGTAATGAGCAGTTCTTC,CASSAGDSRRNEQFF
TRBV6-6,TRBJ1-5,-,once,TGTGCCAGCAGTTACTCGAAGGGGGGGCAAGGGCAGCCCCAGCATTTT,CASSYSKGGQGQPQHF
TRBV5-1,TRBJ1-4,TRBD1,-,TGCGCCAGCAGCATCGGACAGGCTAATGAAAAACTGTTTTTT,CASSIGQANEKLFF
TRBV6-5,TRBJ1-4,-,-,TGTGCCAGCAGTTACATGGCCGCAACTAATGAAAAACTGTTTTTT,CASSYMAATNEKLFF
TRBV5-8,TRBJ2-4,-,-,TGTGCCAGCAGCTTCTTTACCCTAGCCAAAAACATTCAGTACTTC,CASSFFTLAKNIQYF
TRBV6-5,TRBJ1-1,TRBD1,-,TGTGCCAGCCTAGAAGGGACAGGGCGAGCTTTCTTT,CASLEGTGRAFF
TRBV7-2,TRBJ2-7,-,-,TGTGCCAGCAGCTTAGGGTTTATGGCGGGCTACGAGCAGTACTTC,CASSLGFMAGYEQYF
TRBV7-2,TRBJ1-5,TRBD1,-,TGTGCCAGCAGCTTAGGGACAGGGAGCAATCAGCCCCAGCATTTT,CASSLGTGSNQPQHF
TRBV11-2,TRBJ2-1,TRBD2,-,TGTGCCAGCAGCTTTGAGCGGGGGGGCTACAATGAGCAGTTCTTC,CASSFERGGYNEQFF
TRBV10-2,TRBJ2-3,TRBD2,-,TGCGCCAGCAGACGGACTAGCCTTTCGTCAGGTCCGCAGTATTTT,CASRRTSLSSGPQYF
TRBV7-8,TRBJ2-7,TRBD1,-,TGTGCCAGCACAGGGGGCTACGAGCAGTACTTC,CASTGGYEQYF
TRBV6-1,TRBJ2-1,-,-,TGTGCCAGCAGAAGAGACGAATACAATGAGCAGTTCTTC,CASRRDEYNEQFF
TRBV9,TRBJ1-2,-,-,TGTGCCAGCAGCGTAGCTACGAGTACTTATGGCTACACCTTC,CASSVATSTYGYTF
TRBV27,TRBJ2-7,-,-,TGTGCCAGCTCATACAAGCCATCCTACGAGCAGTACTTC,CASSYKPSYEQYF
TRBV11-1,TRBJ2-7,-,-,TGTGCCAGCAGCCGACGCAGCCTCTACGAGCAGTACTTC,CASSRRSLYEQYF
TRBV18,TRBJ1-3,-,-,TGTGCCAGCTCACCCCCGCGGACCCGCTCTGGAAACACCATATATTTT,CASSPPRTRSGNTIYF
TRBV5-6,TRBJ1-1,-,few,TGTGCCAGCAGCTTGGGGGGGAATTTAGCCCCCACTGAAGCTTTCTTT,CASSLGGNLAPTEAFF